This entry lists 10 T cell receptor beta chains sequenced from one sample in a study of control samples from healthy donors and cancer patients. Measured with immunoSEQ multiplex PCR; TCRdb has only the in-frame clones, and not every one. The data contain 120,000 or so clones, 85% to 95% of them singletons. What was sequenced was PBMCs. The receptor set was obtained from an elderly man with head and neck cancer.

The chain uses TRBV19 and TRBJ2-6, with 15 bases aligning to TRBD2. CDR3 length equals 22 residues. The junction had 14 bases not matched to a gene; V was cut back by 5 bases and J by 0 bases. CDR1 is LNHDA, CDR2 SQIVND, per germline (reference sequence). Here the CDR3 reads CASSPMGTSGGPTLSGANVLTF. DNA for the CDR3: TGTGCCAGTAGTCCAATGGGGACTAGCGGGGGGCCCACTCTCTCTGGGGCCAACGTCCTGACTTTC.

The chain employs TRBV5-1 and TRBJ2-2, with TRBD1 as a possible D gene (6 bases). The CDR3 is 15 amino acids. Germline assignment: CDR1 SGHRS and CDR2 YFSETQ. The V end was cut by 3 bases, the J end by 0 bases, with 9 bases between. CDR3 sequence (DNA): TGCGCCAGCAGCTACGGGACAACGAACACCGGGGAGCTGTTTTTT. It encodes CASSYGTTNTGELFF.

The V and J genes are TRBV29-1 and TRBJ2-2; TRBD2 matches 9 bases. V was pared by 0 bases and J by 0 bases, with 2 bases of the junction left unmatched. The CDR3 covers 16 residues. Germline-derived CDR1 and CDR2 are SQVTM and ANQGSEA. The CDR3 sequence is CSVEDASGTNTGELFF. The CDR3 DNA is TGCAGCGTTGAAGATGCTAGCGGGACGAACACCGGGGAGCTGTTTTTT.

The chain combines TRBV4-3 with TRBJ2-3; D is unclear. CDR3 length: 14 residues. V was clipped by 1 base and J by 6 bases, with 11 bases between them. Germline V gene data show CDR1 as LGHNA and CDR2 as YSLEER. In DNA form, the CDR3 reads TGCGCCAGCAGCCAAGGAAGAGTTTCGGATACGCAGTATTTT. Encoded protein: CASSQGRVSDTQYF.

The chain is built from TRBV29-1 and TRBJ2-7; D tentatively reads TRBD1 or TRBD2 (6 bases each). Per the germline V gene, CDR1 is SQVTM and CDR2 is ANQGSEA. V gave up 4 bases and J gave up 6 bases, with 16 bases separating them. This CDR3 contains 13 residues. The CDR3 is CSVGWREGGEQYF. CDR3 DNA sequence: TGCAGCGTTGGGTGGCGGGAAGGGGGCGAGCAGTACTTC.

The sample holds one count of this clone. The gene calls are TRBV7-2 and TRBJ2-5, with a possible D match to TRBD1 (6 bases). Trimming removed 5 bases from V and 7 bases from J, with 8 bases in between. Germline V gene lookup returns CDR1 SGHTA and CDR2 FQGNSA. The length of the CDR3 is 11 residues. The CDR3 coding sequence is TGTGCCAGCAGCCCCAGGGGGACCCAGTACTTC. It yields the protein CASSPRGTQYF.

The rearrangement joins TRBV5-1 to TRBJ2-1; D call uncertain. The germline V and J ends were trimmed by 0 bases and 7 bases, with 5 bases remaining between them. Germline CDR1 and CDR2: SGHRS and YFSETQ. The CDR3 covers 12 residues. CDR3 region: CASSLDRNEQFF. The CDR3 region has the DNA TGCGCCAGCAGCTTGGACCGGAATGAGCAGTTCTTC.

The rearrangement uses TRBV12-5 and TRBJ2-2; D is undetermined. Trimming stripped 2 bases from V and 0 bases from J, with 7 bases between. The CDR3 sequence is 15 residues long. The germline CDR1 and CDR2 sequences are LGHNT and FRNRAP. In DNA, the CDR3 is TGTGCTAGTGGTTTGATGGCCCCGAACACCGGGGAGCTGTTTTTT. Translated: CASGLMAPNTGELFF.

J is TRBJ1-5 and V is TRBV19; D ambiguous. V was shortened by 3 bases and J by 0 bases, with 9 bases between the two germline ends. The V gene's germline CDR1 is LNHDA and CDR2 SQIVND (reference sequence). This CDR3 has 15 amino acids. The CDR3 bases are TGTGCCAGTAGTATCTATGACGTTAGCAATCAGCCCCAGCATTTT. Protein product: CASSIYDVSNQPQHF.

The V gene is TRBV15, the J gene TRBJ2-4; TRBD1 aligns across 7 bases. Germline-derived CDR1 and CDR2 are LNHNV and YYDKDF (reference sequence). CDR3 length: 12 residues. The J segment lost 15 bases and the V segment lost 0 bases, leaving 5 bases of the junction unmatched. CDR3 sequence: CATSRDGTVGYF. CDR3 bases: TGTGCCACCAGCAGAGATGGGACAGTTGGGTACTTC.